This T cell receptor beta chain was sequenced during a study of cytotoxic CD8 clonotypes in ibrutinib-treated CLL. Study-level information: Of the patients, about a dozen were relapsed/refractory, 15 treatment-naive and under 18 IGHV unmutated. Whole-study results and caveats: Clonality went higher at ibrutinib response and then dropped back toward baseline at progression. Treatment saw public clonotypes, which were uncommon, either contract or stay stable.

This CDR3 has 13 amino acids. Trimming cost V 0 bases and J 6 bases, with 6 bases left between them. CDR1 is SQVTM and CDR2 is ANQGSEA in the germline V gene. Worth noting for this clone: Its cognate antigen is unknown.

Sequencing used immunoSEQ multiplex PCR; TCRdb keeps in-frame clones, though not all of them. The sample includes about 270,000 clones, less than 85% of them seen just once. The origin of this receptor is a human donor with chronic lymphocytic leukemia. The rearrangement joins TRBV29-1 to TRBJ2-6; D uncertain. Sequenced here: PBMCs, sampled at disease progression, from a patient treated with ibrutinib. The CDR3 here is CSVEEQAANVLTF. The CDR3 nucleotides read TGCAGCGTTGAAGAGCAAGCGGCCAACGTCCTGACTTTC.